This TCR beta chain was observed in a study of long-term antiretroviral therapy in people with HIV (dated 2022 in TCRdb). Background for the entire study: The earliest samples were collected about a decade before the 2015 WHO recommendation for immediate ART, when ART was typically delayed until CD4 counts fell. Among the 30 or so participants with HIV, around 10 were female. No cross-contamination during QIAcube processing turned up in test extractions that ran a monoclonal T-cell line alongside around 32 polyclonal samples. A retrospective serial study tested whether changes in peripheral blood TRB repertoire composition and diversity were associated with ART initiation and durable HIV suppression. A total of 192 cryopreserved PBMC samples came from approximately 30 adults with confirmed HIV infection and were collected serially over a mean of roughly six years (range 1-12).

Participants were included only if at least one PBMC sample before ART initiation and at least two post-ART samples were available. Treatment was received in the United States of America by all participants with HIV. Before DNA extraction, cryopreserved samples of roughly 1-11 million PBMC were thawed and then washed. At the time of the earliest PBMC sample for each participant with HIV, ages ranged from about 23 to 60 years. Each participant contributed PBMC samples from 1-4 timepoints before ART initiation and 2-8 timepoints after ART initiation, with a median of 7 samples. For every participant, serial HIV viral load, CD4+ T-cell count, ART history and demographic data were obtained. Using a Qiagen kit on a QIAcube, genomic DNA was extracted from unsorted PBMC, with samples processed in batches of 12. On this clone: It has no known antigen specificity. Nothing much larger sits one base from this clone, and base qualities are not available.

General conclusions and limits of the study: Samples dated from the mid-2000s to the late 2010s, and the ART regimens used may be less effective than current ones. Compared with controls, HIV repertoires had narrower CDR3 length ranges, and the network structure pointed to an antigen-experienced repertoire that shifted only slightly toward naive after ART. Expanded TRB clones identified before ART initiation dominated the repertoire at all time points, although this dominance fluctuated and declined in many PLHIV after ART. A significant increase in TRB diversity was found to be associated with ART initiation, although TRB diversity was observed to remain significantly below that of transplant donor controls even after long-term ART. Because pre-ART samples had limited cell numbers, profiling was done on unsorted PBMC rather than on sorted CD4+ and CD8+ T cells. No data were available on ART adherence, viral resistance or therapy changes, limiting inferences about post-ART repertoire changes. Owing to limited PBMC availability, only the TCR beta chain was sequenced, without alpha chain pairing.

The immunoSEQ hsTCRB v3.0 assay was used at survey level resolution to sequence the TRB variable region. The target sequencing depth for TRB was roughly 40,000-55,000 T-cell genomes per sample. Pooled TRB libraries were sequenced on an Illumina MiSeq with a v3 150-cycle kit. In the authors' own workflow: Analysis of repertoires was carried out in R inside a reproducible Nextflow workflow spanning QC, data transformation and analysis. Custom analyses were implemented in LymphoSeq2, an R package for AIRR-Seq data exploration. After excluding a few samples that yielded fewer than 5000 total TRB sequences, 190 or so HIV repertoires remained for analysis. Among the 180 to 200 HIV repertoires that were kept, 59 were collected before ART initiation and more than 120 were collected after ART initiation. Repertoires were downsampled to 5000 TRB nucleotide sequences, with summary statistics averaged over 100 downsampling iterations. Only TRB sequences with CDR3 regions of at least seven amino acids were retained for analysis. Diversity was measured with a Shannon entropy-derived clonality score and the Gini coefficient. In repertoire networks, the top 5000 CDR3 amino acid sequences were linked whenever an edit distance of one separated two sequences. Antigen specificity groups and MHC restriction were predicted for TRB CDR3 amino acid sequences with GLIPH2. Known CMV, EBV, HIV or tissue antigen associations were flagged by matching CDR3 amino acid sequences against VDJdb and McPAS-TCR. Pre-ART, post-ART and control groups were compared with Wilcoxon signed-rank tests and Holm-Bonferroni correction. TCRdb retrieved this table from immuneACCESS and kept in-frame rearrangements only. Not all clones are present; in checked studies, unresolved V genes account for under half, and no reason is known for the remainder. V, J and clone size reflect that table, while D and trimming were determined from the DNA. In this sample the table shows around 16,000 clones, approximately 90% of which occur a single time. Around 11% of the sample is taken by the ten largest.

The cysteine opens and the phenylalanine closes a CDR3 of 14 amino acids. The retained sequence is limited to the CDR3, 42 bases, with the frame set at the first base. V loses 2 bases, J loses 3 bases, and the germline ends lie 12 bases apart. CDR1 SGHRS and CDR2 YFSETQ were looked up in the germline V gene. The sequence joins TRBV5-1 to TRBJ2-7, with the D gene not clear enough to name. This specimen consisted of unsorted PBMCs, obtained 0.7 years before starting antiretroviral therapy. The clonotype originates from a man aged 45-60 years with HIV. The nucleotide sequence is TGCGCCAGCAGCTTCGCAGGACGGGTCTACGAGCAGTACTTC. Its protein is CASSFAGRVYEQYF.